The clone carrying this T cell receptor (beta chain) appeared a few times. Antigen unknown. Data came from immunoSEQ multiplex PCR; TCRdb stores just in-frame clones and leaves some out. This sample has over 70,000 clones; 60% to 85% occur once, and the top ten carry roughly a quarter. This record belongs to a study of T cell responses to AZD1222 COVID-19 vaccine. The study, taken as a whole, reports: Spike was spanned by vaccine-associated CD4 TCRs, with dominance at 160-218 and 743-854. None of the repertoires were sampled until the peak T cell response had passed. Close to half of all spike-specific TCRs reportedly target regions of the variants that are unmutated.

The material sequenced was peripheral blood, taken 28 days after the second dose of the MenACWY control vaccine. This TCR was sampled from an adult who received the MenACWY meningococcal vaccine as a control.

CDR3 sequence (DNA): TGTGCCAGTAGTATGCTAGCGGGGTTTAACACCGGGGAGCTGTTTTTT. Amino acids: CASSMLAGFNTGELFF. V and J are TRBV19 and TRBJ2-2; 9 bases map to TRBD2. This CDR3 region has 16 residues. Trimming at V came to 3 bases and at J to 2 bases, leaving 4 bases not matched to a gene. The germline CDR1 and CDR2 sequences are LNHDA and SQIVND (reference sequence).